A single sample is the source of the 12 T cell receptor beta chains below, sequenced in a study of blood T cell repertoires in COVID-19. Using immunoSEQ multiplex PCR, the repertoire was profiled, and TCRdb retains in-frame clones only, with some absent. The sample contains 120,000 to 150,000 clones, around 81% of which appear only once. Sample: peripheral blood. The receptors derive from a man aged 55 to 69 with active or convalescent COVID-19.

The chain couples TRBV7-3 to TRBJ1-1; no definite D call. Germline loops: CDR1 SGHTA, CDR2 FQGTGA. V was cut by 2 bases and J by 4 bases, with 8 bases left in between. CDR3 length: 13 amino acids. The CDR3 here is CASSLSGSTEAFF. In nucleotides, the CDR3 is TGTGCCAGCAGCTTATCGGGGTCCACTGAAGCTTTCTTT. Filled out from reference TRBV7-3 and TRBJ1-1, the complete variable domain reads GAGVSQTPSNKVTEKGKYVELRCDPISGHTALYWYRQSLGQGPEFLIYFQGTGAADDSGLPNDRFFAVRPEGSVSTLKIQRTERGDSAVYLCASSLSGSTEAFFGQGTRLTVV.

The chain has TRBV5-5 and TRBJ2-5; 8 nucleotides align to TRBD2. The length of the CDR3 is 14 residues. CDR1 is SGHKS, CDR2 YYEKEE, per germline (reference sequence). The J segment lost 3 bases and the V segment lost 0 bases, leaving 1 base of the junction unmatched. CDR3 residues: CASSLVGLEETQYF. The CDR3 nucleotides read TGTGCCAGCAGCTTGGTGGGACTAGAAGAGACCCAGTACTTC.

The chain combines TRBV5-6 with TRBJ1-6; 12 bases agree with TRBD1. The CDR3 contains 17 residues. CDR1 and CDR2 from the germline V gene are SGHDT and YYEEEE. V lost 4 bases to trimming and J lost 7 bases; unmatched junction nucleotides: 9. CDR3 in DNA: TGTGCCAGCAGCCCCACGGGACAGGGGGCGAGAAATTCACCCCTCCACTTT. It is translated as CASSPTGQGARNSPLHF.

The chain links TRBV18 to TRBJ2-1, with 9 bases fitting TRBD2. Germline values: CDR1 KGHSH, CDR2 LQKENI. V shed 3 bases, J shed 7 bases, and the junction held 7 bases outside the gene matches. The CDR3 covers 15 residues. CDR3 sequence (DNA): TGTGCCAGCTCACCGGTCGCGGGAGGGGAGAATGAGCAGTTCTTC. It yields the protein CASSPVAGGENEQFF.

J is TRBJ2-3 and V is TRBV6-2 or TRBV6-3; D is unclear. The V and J ends lost 3 bases and 2 bases respectively, with 15 bases between them. Germline V gene data show CDR1 as MNHEY and CDR2 as SVGEGT. The CDR3 length is 16 residues. CDR3 nucleotides: TGTGCCAGCAGTTATTCTGGCCTAACTAACACAGATACGCAGTATTTT. Its translation: CASSYSGLTNTDTQYF.

The chain carries TRBV18 and TRBJ1-1; 8 nucleotides agree with TRBD1. The V gene end was trimmed by 6 bases and the J gene end by 4 bases; junction bases not matched to a gene: 7. This CDR3 region has 14 residues. Per germline, CDR1 KGHSH and CDR2 LQKENI. The CDR3 DNA reads TGTGCCAGCTCGACTGACAGGGGAGGCACTGAAGCTTTCTTT. Residues: CASSTDRGGTEAFF.

The rearrangement joins TRBV5-1 to TRBJ2-2; 9 nucleotides agree with TRBD2. With V trimmed by 0 bases and J by 7 bases, 7 bases remained unmatched. The CDR3 has 16 residues. Germline-derived CDR1 and CDR2 are SGHRS and YFSETQ. The CDR3 coding sequence is TGCGCCAGCAGCTTGGCGGTAGCGGGAGTAATCGGGGAGCTGTTTTTT. Translation gives CASSLAVAGVIGELFF. The complete variable domain, with remaining parts taken from reference TRBV5-1 and TRBJ2-2, reads KAGVTQTPRYLIKTRGQQVTLSCSPISGHRSVSWYQQTPGQGLQFLFEYFSETQRNKGNFPGRFSGRQFSNSRSEMNVSTLELGDSALYLCASSLAVAGVIGELFFGEGSRLTVL.

The V and J genes are TRBV27 and TRBJ2-7; D perhaps matches TRBD2 (5 bases). The germline V and J ends were trimmed by 5 bases and 6 bases, with 17 bases remaining between them. Germline V CDR1 and CDR2: MNHEY, SMNVEV (reference sequence). The CDR3 consists of 14 residues. CDR3 nucleotides: TGTGCCAGCAGTCCCGGGATGGGGTACATCGAGCAGTACTTC. The encoded protein is CASSPGMGYIEQYF.

The chain employs TRBV6-5 and TRBJ1-1, with TRBD1 matching over 9 bases. The CDR3 extends over 16 amino acids. Germline values: CDR1 MNHEY, CDR2 SVGAGI. J gave up 7 bases and V 0 bases, and 9 bases lay outside the gene matches. The CDR3 nucleotides read TGTGCCAGCAGTTACTCCGGGACAGGGATAAGAGTTGAAGCTTTCTTT. It encodes CASSYSGTGIRVEAFF.

The chain has TRBV20-1 and TRBJ2-5; D gene unclear. From germline, CDR1 is DFQATT and CDR2 SNEGSKA (reference sequence). Trimming stripped 8 bases from V and 8 bases from J, with 15 bases between. This CDR3 spans 11 amino acids. Here the CDR3 reads CSFLTTLTQYF. In DNA form, the CDR3 reads TGCAGTTTCTTAACTACCTTAACCCAGTACTTC.

V gene TRBV6-4 combines with J gene TRBJ2-1, with 7 bases aligning to TRBD2. Germline lookup yields CDR1 MRHNA and CDR2 SNTAGT. CDR3 length equals 15 residues. The ends lost 2 bases at V and 4 bases at J; junction bases unmatched: 5. The CDR3 protein is CASSDGWREYNEQFF. In DNA form, the CDR3 reads TGTGCCAGCAGTGACGGGTGGCGGGAGTACAATGAGCAGTTCTTC.

The rearrangement links TRBV5-1 to TRBJ2-7; 7 nucleotides line up with TRBD1. Unmatched junction bases numbered 12, after V lost 3 bases and J lost 3 bases. This CDR3 has 16 amino acids. The germline V gene has CDR1 SGHRS and CDR2 YFSETQ. CDR3 sequence: CASSSEFRTGHYEQYF. The CDR3 nucleotides read TGCGCCAGCAGCTCGGAGTTTCGGACAGGACACTACGAGCAGTACTTC.